These 29 T cell receptor beta chains share one sample of origin, sequenced in a study of radiotherapy plus CTLA-4 blockade in lung cancer listed by TCRdb under 2018. Library construction relied on the immunoSEQ multiplex PCR assay. TCRdb re-hosts the immuneACCESS table, in-frame sequences only. Its copies lack some clones; in the studies checked, an unresolved V gene accounts for under half of them, and the cause for the rest is not known. For this sample the table gives around 30,000 clones, of which under 85% were detected only once. Together, the top ten hold roughly an eighth of the sample. The sample consisted of peripheral blood, taken from a patient treated with radiotherapy plus ipilimumab. Receptors were obtained from a human donor with non-small cell lung cancer that progressed on radiotherapy plus ipilimumab.

The chain links TRBV2 to TRBJ2-5, with TRBD2 matching over 14 bases. The V gene end was trimmed by 6 bases and the J gene end by 7 bases; junction bases not matched to a gene: 10. The CDR3 has 16 amino acids. Germline loops: CDR1 SNHLY, CDR2 FYNNEI. In nucleotides, the CDR3 is TGTGCCAGCAGCACCGGGACTAGCGGGAGTCACGGGACCCAGTACTTC. This gives the protein CASSTGTSGSHGTQYF.

This clone was recorded once. The chain recombines TRBV28 with TRBJ2-3, with D possibly being TRBD1 or TRBD2 (6 bases each). Trimming pared 1 base from V and 1 base from J, leaving 12 bases between. The CDR3 is made up of 16 amino acids. CDR1 and CDR2 (germline): MDHEN, SYDVKM. The CDR3 region has the DNA TGTGCCAGCAGTTTATTAGCGGAGGGGGGCACAGATACGCAGTATTTT. Protein: CASSLLAEGGTDTQYF.

The chain links TRBV19 to TRBJ2-2; D gene ambiguous. Trimming stripped 3 bases from V and 3 bases from J, with 11 bases between. The germline V gene encodes CDR1 LNHDA and CDR2 SQIVND (reference sequence). CDR3 size: 15 residues. This chain's CDR3 is CASSIRSSYTGELFF. The CDR3, as DNA: TGTGCCAGTAGTATCAGGAGCAGTTACACCGGGGAGCTGTTTTTT.

This chain links TRBV7-8 with TRBJ2-2; D possibly uses TRBD1 or TRBD2 (5 bases each). This CDR3 region has 16 residues. V was cut by 5 bases and J by 7 bases, with 20 bases left in between. Germline V gene sequence: CDR1 SGHVS, CDR2 FQNEAQ. CDR3 sequence (DNA): TGTGCCAGCAGCACTAGTGAGGAGAGGGGAGACGGGGAGCTGTTTTTT. Amino acids: CASSTSEERGDGELFF.

The chain employs TRBV6-6 and TRBJ2-7, with unresolved D. The CDR3 runs 15 residues. V shed 5 bases and J shed 0 bases, with 14 bases lying between them. The germline V gene has CDR1 MNHNY and CDR2 SVGAGI (reference sequence). CDR3 amino acids: CASSKSRIPSYEQYF. The DNA for the CDR3 is TGTGCCAGCAGTAAGAGCCGGATCCCCTCCTACGAGCAGTACTTC.

This chain joins TRBV9 and TRBJ2-5; TRBD2 aligns across 9 bases. V was clipped by 4 bases and J by 2 bases; unmatched bases: 6. Germline CDR1 SGDLS, CDR2 YYNGEE. The CDR3 has 15 residues. DNA of the CDR3: TGTGCCAGCAGCTATAGCGGGAGTCAACAAGAGACCCAGTACTTC. Translating it yields CASSYSGSQQETQYF.

The chain joins TRBV6-1 to TRBJ2-3, with D possibly being TRBD2 (5 bases). CDR1 is MNHNS and CDR2 is SASEGT in the germline V gene. With 3 bases removed from V and 4 bases from J, the gap between germline ends came to 17 bases. This CDR3 region has 16 residues. CDR3 loop: CASSDRHVHGADTQYF. CDR3 bases: TGTGCCAGCAGTGACCGACACGTCCACGGGGCAGATACGCAGTATTTT.

This clone appeared a few times. The V call is TRBV29-1, the J call TRBJ2-5; D is possibly TRBD1 (6 bases). V was shortened by 4 bases and J by 2 bases, with 14 bases between the two germline ends. Germline V gene data show CDR1 as SQVTM and CDR2 as ANQGSEA. The CDR3 runs to 14 residues. Here the CDR3 reads CSVGHRVAQETQYF. The CDR3 DNA reads as TGCAGCGTTGGTCACAGGGTGGCGCAAGAGACCCAGTACTTC.

This chain joins TRBV11-2 and TRBJ1-1; D gene ambiguous. This CDR3 spans 14 amino acids. Per the germline V gene, CDR1 is SGHAT and CDR2 is FQNNGV. V was clipped by 0 bases and J by 5 bases, with 10 bases between them. CDR3 sequence: CASSLDPGATEAFF. In nucleotides, the CDR3 is TGTGCCAGCAGCTTAGATCCCGGAGCAACTGAAGCTTTCTTT. Drawing the rest from reference TRBV11-2 and TRBJ1-1, the complete variable domain is EAGVAQSPRYKIIEKRQSVAFWCNPISGHATLYWYQQILGQGPKLLIQFQNNGVVDDSQLPKDRFSAERLKGVDSTLKIQPAKLEDSAVYLCASSLDPGATEAFFGQGTRLTVV.

V usage is TRBV7-9 and J usage is TRBJ2-3; possible D gene TRBD2, 6 bases. Germline lookup yields CDR1 SEHNR and CDR2 FQNEAQ (reference sequence). The CDR3 sequence is 16 residues long. Trimming stripped 1 base from V and 4 bases from J, with 15 bases between. CDR3 nucleotides: TGTGCCAGCAGCTTAGGAGGAGGGTCTCTCTCAGATACGCAGTATTTT. Translation: CASSLGGGSLSDTQYF.

The chain uses TRBV4-1 and TRBJ1-4, with TRBD1 identical over 8 bases. The V gene end was trimmed by 3 bases and the J gene end by 3 bases; junction bases not matched to a gene: 3. CDR3 length equals 15 residues. Germline CDR1 reads MGHRA; CDR2 reads YSYEKL. CDR3 residues: CASSQYRGSNEKLFF. CDR3 DNA sequence: TGCGCCAGCAGCCAGTACAGGGGGTCTAATGAAAAACTGTTTTTT.

This clone showed up just a few times. The V call is TRBV30, the J call TRBJ1-1; no definite D call. The CDR3 has 13 amino acids. The V end was cut by 0 bases, the J end by 5 bases, with 10 bases between. Germline V gives CDR1 GTSNPN, CDR2 SVGIG (reference sequence). CDR3 region: CAWSVSGRTEAFF. The CDR3 nucleotides read TGTGCCTGGAGTGTGTCTGGGAGGACTGAAGCTTTCTTT.

This clone was picked up a small number of times. The junction departs from the called germline gene at one end, perhaps through a read error. V usage is TRBV4-1 and J usage is TRBJ2-4; a weak D match, TRBD1 (6 bases). The CDR3 contains 15 residues. The germline V gene has CDR1 MGHRA and CDR2 YSYEKL. CDR3 region: CASSQEYGQKNIQYF. As DNA, the CDR3 is TGTGCCAGCAGCCAAGAATACGGACAGAAAAACATTCAGTACTTC.

The chain has TRBV7-8 and TRBJ2-5, with D possibly TRBD1 on 5 matching bases. The germline CDR1 and CDR2 sequences are SGHVS and FQNEAQ. The CDR3 totals 14 residues. The V gene lost 5 bases and the J gene lost 2 bases, with 12 bases spanning the gap. The chain's CDR3 is CASSVDRMQETQYF. CDR3 sequence (DNA): TGTGCCAGCAGCGTCGACAGAATGCAAGAGACCCAGTACTTC.

This chain links TRBV5-4 with TRBJ2-5, with D hard to call. This CDR3 contains 13 residues. The V and J ends lost 0 bases and 0 bases respectively, with 3 bases between them. CDR1 and CDR2 (germline): SGHNT, YYREEE (reference sequence). The CDR3 DNA reads TGTGCCAGCAGCTTGGATAACCAAGAGACCCAGTACTTC. Translated, it gives CASSLDNQETQYF.

The chain has TRBV7-2 and TRBJ2-7, with TRBD2 matching over 7 bases. Germline CDR1 is SGHTA and CDR2 is FQGNSA. V was clipped by 8 bases and J by 0 bases; unmatched bases: 7. The CDR3 spans 14 residues. The CDR3 DNA follows: TGTGCCAGCGGCCAAGCGGGGCTCTCCTACGAGCAGTACTTC. Protein sequence: CASGQAGLSYEQYF.

V and J are TRBV7-8 and TRBJ2-1; D is perhaps TRBD1 (6 bases). The germline V gene encodes CDR1 SGHVS and CDR2 FQNEAQ. The CDR3 length is 15 residues. The V end lost 1 base, the J end lost 6 bases, and 13 bases lay between the germline ends. This CDR3 is CASSLEGQRTNEQFF. For the CDR3, the DNA is TGTGCCAGCAGCTTAGAAGGACAGAGAACCAATGAGCAGTTCTTC.

The chain joins TRBV6-5 to TRBJ2-3; 8 positions match TRBD1. J lost 2 bases, V lost 9 bases, and 10 bases had no gene match. CDR3 length: 15 residues. CDR1 is MNHEY and CDR2 is SVGAGI in the germline V gene. DNA for the CDR3: TGTGCCAGTTTCCAGGGGGCGGGCCTCACAGATACGCAGTATTTT. Protein product: CASFQGAGLTDTQYF.

The genes are TRBV27 and TRBJ2-3, with D possibly being TRBD1 (6 bases). Germline lookup yields CDR1 MNHEY and CDR2 SMNVEV (reference sequence). With 2 bases removed from V and 4 bases from J, the gap between germline ends came to 10 bases. This CDR3 has 14 residues. The DNA for the CDR3 is TGTGCCAGCAGTTTAAGGCAGGGGTCAGATACGCAGTATTTT. It specifies CASSLRQGSDTQYF.

This clone is a singleton in its sample. This chain joins TRBV21-1 and TRBJ1-2; TRBD1 is the table's D call and was not checked against the DNA. TRBV21-1 is flagged as a pseudogene. This CDR3 has 19 amino acids. The chain's CDR3 is CASSKYSYARTDRRYGYTF. The CDR3 nucleotides are TGTGCCAGCAGCAAATACTCATATGCCCGGACAGATAGGCGCTATGGCTACACCTTC.

The CDR3 reads CASSLTPSYNEQFF. CDR3 nucleotides: TGTGCCAGCAGCTTAACACCTTCCTACAATGAGCAGTTCTTC. The chain carries TRBV11-2 and TRBJ2-1, with unresolved D. The CDR3 sequence is 14 residues long. Trimming shortened V by 2 bases and J by 1 base, and 6 bases separated the two germline ends. Germline CDR1 is SGHAT and CDR2 is FQNNGV.

This clone was seen just once. V gene TRBV2 combines with J gene TRBJ2-5; 7 bases are a match to TRBD1. Germline V gene sequence: CDR1 SNHLY, CDR2 FYNNEI. V was pared by 3 bases and J by 0 bases, with 7 bases of the junction left unmatched. This CDR3 is 16 amino acids long. The CDR3 loop is CASSDPGQQNQETQYF. In DNA form, the CDR3 reads TGTGCCAGCAGTGACCCGGGACAGCAGAACCAAGAGACCCAGTACTTC.

V usage is TRBV27 and J usage is TRBJ1-6; D is unresolved. Per germline, CDR1 MNHEY and CDR2 SMNVEV (reference sequence). This CDR3 spans 14 amino acids. V shed 3 bases and J shed 7 bases, with 10 bases lying between them. The CDR3 sequence is CASSLVGYNSPLHF. CDR3 in DNA: TGTGCCAGCAGTTTGGTGGGATACAATTCACCCCTCCACTTT.

Written as DNA, the CDR3 is TGTGCCAGCAGCTTGGAGGGGCTAGCGGGCAAGGATACGCAGTATTTT. Its translation is CASSLEGLAGKDTQYF. The rearrangement joins TRBV5-5 to TRBJ2-3; 8 nucleotides agree with TRBD2. This CDR3 region has 16 residues. V lost 0 bases, J lost 6 bases, and 9 bases stayed unmatched. From germline, CDR1 is SGHKS and CDR2 YYEKEE (reference sequence).

This clone appeared a few times. V is TRBV19 and J is TRBJ1-5, with 7 bases identical to TRBD1. The CDR3 length is 13 residues. The V gene's germline CDR1 is LNHDA and CDR2 SQIVND (reference sequence). V lost 7 bases to trimming and J lost 6 bases; unmatched junction nucleotides: 6. The CDR3 spells CASTTTGAQPQHF. The CDR3 coding sequence is TGTGCCAGTACCACAACAGGGGCTCAGCCCCAGCATTTT.

This clone was picked up one time. The V gene is TRBV15, the J gene TRBJ2-1, with 7 bases fitting TRBD2. Germline V gene data show CDR1 as LNHNV and CDR2 as YYDKDF (reference sequence). This CDR3 contains 15 residues. Losses at the gene ends were 5 bases for V and 3 bases for J; bases not matched to a gene: 7. CDR3 nucleotides: TGTGCCACCAGCGGGGAGGCGGGGGACTACAATGAGCAGTTCTTC. Its translation is CATSGEAGDYNEQFF.

The chain combines TRBV28 with TRBJ2-5; 7 nucleotides line up with TRBD1. Looked up from germline, CDR1 is MDHEN and CDR2 is SYDVKM. CDR3 length: 15 amino acids. The junction had 10 bases not matched to a gene; V was cut back by 5 bases and J by 4 bases. CDR3 in amino acids: CASSPQGELTETQYF. The CDR3 DNA reads as TGTGCCAGCAGTCCGCAGGGGGAGCTAACAGAGACCCAGTACTTC.

The table lists this clone with a few counts. This chain uses TRBV13 with TRBJ1-2; D remains unclear. Germline loops: CDR1 PRHDT, CDR2 FYEKMQ (reference sequence). The CDR3 covers 14 residues. V was trimmed by 5 bases and J by 8 bases, leaving 18 bases between them. CDR3 nucleotides: TGTGCCAGCAGCAACCATCTTGTGGACTGGGGCTACACCTTC. Translating gives CASSNHLVDWGYTF.

The rearrangement uses TRBV7-6 and TRBJ2-2; D is ambiguous. CDR1 SGHVS and CDR2 FNYEAQ come from the germline V gene. V lost 5 bases and J 4 bases, leaving 5 bases between the germline ends. The CDR3 extends over 12 amino acids. CDR3 sequence reads: CASSTSTGELFF. The CDR3 DNA is TGTGCCAGCAGCACCTCCACCGGGGAGCTGTTTTTT.